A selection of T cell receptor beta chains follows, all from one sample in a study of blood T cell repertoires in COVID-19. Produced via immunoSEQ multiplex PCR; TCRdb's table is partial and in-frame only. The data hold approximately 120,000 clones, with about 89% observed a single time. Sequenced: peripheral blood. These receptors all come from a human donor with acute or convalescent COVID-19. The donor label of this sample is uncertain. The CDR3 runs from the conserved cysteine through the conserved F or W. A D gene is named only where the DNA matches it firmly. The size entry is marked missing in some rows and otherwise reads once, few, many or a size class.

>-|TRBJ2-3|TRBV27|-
CASRTITTSTDTQYF
TGTGCCAGCAGGACAATCACAACTAGCACAGATACGCAGTATTTT
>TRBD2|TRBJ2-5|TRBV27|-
CASRKIGGVETQYF
TGTGCCAGCCGCAAAATTGGGGGGGTAGAGACCCAGTACTTC
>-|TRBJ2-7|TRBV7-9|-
CASSLGGATYEQYF
TGTGCCAGCAGCTTAGGTGGGGCCACCTACGAGCAGTACTTC
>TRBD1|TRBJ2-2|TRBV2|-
CASSKGQPTNTGELFF
TGTGCCAGCAGTAAGGGACAGCCTACGAACACCGGGGAGCTGTTTTTT
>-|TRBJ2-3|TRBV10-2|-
CASSDLGLGSTDTQYF
TGCGCCAGCAGTGATCTGGGGCTAGGGAGCACAGATACGCAGTATTTT
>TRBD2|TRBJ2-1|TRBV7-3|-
CASSFGGLAATNEQFF
TGTGCCAGCAGCTTTGGGGGACTAGCGGCTACAAATGAGCAGTTCTTC
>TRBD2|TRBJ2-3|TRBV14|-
CASSPAGTRHHTQYF
TGTGCCAGCAGCCCAGCGGGAACCCGTCACCATACGCAGTATTTT
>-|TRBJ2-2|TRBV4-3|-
CASSPTGTQNTGELFF
TGCGCCAGCAGCCCCACCGGGACTCAGAACACCGGGGAGCTGTTTTTT
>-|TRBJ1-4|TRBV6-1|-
CASSEGRGERLFF
TGTGCCAGCAGCGAAGGACGAGGAGAAAGACTGTTTTTT
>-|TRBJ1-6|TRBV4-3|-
CASSRGQDYNSPLHF
TGCGCCAGCAGCCGCGGGCAAGATTATAATTCACCCCTCCACTTT
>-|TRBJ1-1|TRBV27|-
CASSRGALEGAMGTEAFF
TGTGCCAGCAGTAGAGGTGCGCTCGAAGGGGCAATGGGCACTGAAGCTTTCTTT
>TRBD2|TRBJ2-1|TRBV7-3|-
CASGLAGGGNEQFF
TGTGCCAGCGGACTAGCGGGAGGGGGCAATGAGCAGTTCTTC
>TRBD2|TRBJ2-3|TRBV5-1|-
CASSSYGTSGSYGDTQYF
TGCGCCAGCAGCTCATACGGGACTAGCGGGAGTTACGGAGATACGCAGTATTTT
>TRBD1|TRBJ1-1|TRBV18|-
CASSLGHGQGMNTEAFF
TGTGCCAGCTCACTCGGGCATGGACAGGGGATGAACACTGAAGCTTTCTTT
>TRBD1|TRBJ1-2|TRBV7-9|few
CASSQGQGGYTF
TGTGCCAGCAGTCAAGGACAGGGGGGCTACACCTTC
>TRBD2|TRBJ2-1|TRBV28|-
CASSSTSGGILKSRSSYNEQFF
TGTGCCAGCAGTTCGACTAGCGGAGGGATCCTAAAATCTAGGAGCTCCTACAATGAGCAGTTCTTC
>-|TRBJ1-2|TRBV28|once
CASSFQYGYTF
TGTGCCAGCAGTTTTCAGTATGGCTACACCTTC
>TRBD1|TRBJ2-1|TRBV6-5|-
CASSYGTGPMNNEQFF
TGTGCCAGCAGTTACGGGACAGGGCCCATGAACAATGAGCAGTTCTTC
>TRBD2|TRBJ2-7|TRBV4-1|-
CASSKPGLAVYEQYF
TGCGCCAGCAGCAAACCGGGACTAGCGGTTTACGAGCAGTACTTC
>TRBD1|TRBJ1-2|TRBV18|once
CASSPSAGGPYGYTF
TGTGCCAGCTCACCAAGCGCAGGGGGACCCTATGGCTACACCTTC
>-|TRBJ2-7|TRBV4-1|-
CASSQDPQGSYEQYF
TGCGCCAGCAGCCAAGACCCACAGGGTTCCTACGAGCAGTACTTC
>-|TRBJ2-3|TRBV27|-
CASSAQGDTQYF
TGTGCCAGCAGTGCGCAGGGAGATACGCAGTATTTT
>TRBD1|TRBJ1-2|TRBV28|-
CALGGQGARGYTF
TGTGCACTTGGGGGACAGGGGGCGCGAGGCTACACCTTC
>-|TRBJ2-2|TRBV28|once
CASSPSGTKSGELFF
TGTGCCAGCAGTCCCTCCGGGACAAAATCCGGGGAGCTGTTTTTT
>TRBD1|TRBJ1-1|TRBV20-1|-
CSASATGGWTEAFF
TGCAGTGCTAGTGCCACAGGGGGGTGGACTGAAGCTTTCTTT
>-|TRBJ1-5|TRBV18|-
CASSPTRDQPQHF
TGTGCCAGCTCACCAACCCGGGATCAGCCCCAGCATTTT
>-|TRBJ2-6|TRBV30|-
CALGHFSGANVLTF
TGTGCCTTGGGACATTTCTCTGGGGCCAACGTCCTGACTTTC
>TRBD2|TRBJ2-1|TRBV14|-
CASSLETSGRLHNEQFF
TGTGCCAGCAGCCTTGAGACTAGCGGGAGACTACACAATGAGCAGTTCTTC
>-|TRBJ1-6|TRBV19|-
CASSDQGNSPLHF
TGTGCCAGTAGTGACCAGGGTAATTCACCCCTCCACTTT
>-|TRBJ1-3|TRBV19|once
CASSMGPRRGNTIYF
TGTGCCAGTAGTATGGGCCCACGAAGGGGAAACACCATATATTTT
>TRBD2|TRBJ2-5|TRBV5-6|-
CASSLPTSGGAETQYF
TGTGCCAGCAGCCTCCCCACTAGCGGGGGGGCAGAGACCCAGTACTTC
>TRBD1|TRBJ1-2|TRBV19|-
CASSPRGQLYGYTF
TGTGCCAGTAGTCCCCGGGGACAGCTGTATGGCTACACCTTC
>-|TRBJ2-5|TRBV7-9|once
CASSLELVGETQYF
TGTGCCAGCAGCTTAGAGCTAGTTGGGGAGACCCAGTACTTC
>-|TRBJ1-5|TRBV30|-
CAWSEDSSNQPQHF
TGTGCCTGGAGTGAGGACAGCAGCAATCAGCCCCAGCATTTT
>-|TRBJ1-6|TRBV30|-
CACNSVGGSPLHF
TGTGCCTGTAACAGCGTCGGGGGTTCACCCCTCCACTTT
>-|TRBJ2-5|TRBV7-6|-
CASSLAQVETQYF
TGTGCCAGCAGCTTAGCACAGGTAGAGACCCAGTACTTC
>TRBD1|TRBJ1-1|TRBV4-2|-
CASSLLTGSTEAFF
TGTGCCAGCAGCCTGTTGACAGGGTCCACTGAAGCTTTCTTT
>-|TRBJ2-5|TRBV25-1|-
CASSETDIQETQYF
TGTGCCAGCAGTGAGACGGACATCCAAGAGACCCAGTACTTC
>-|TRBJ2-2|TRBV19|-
CASIQSQRGGELFF
TGTGCCAGTATCCAATCACAACGTGGCGGGGAGCTGTTTTTT